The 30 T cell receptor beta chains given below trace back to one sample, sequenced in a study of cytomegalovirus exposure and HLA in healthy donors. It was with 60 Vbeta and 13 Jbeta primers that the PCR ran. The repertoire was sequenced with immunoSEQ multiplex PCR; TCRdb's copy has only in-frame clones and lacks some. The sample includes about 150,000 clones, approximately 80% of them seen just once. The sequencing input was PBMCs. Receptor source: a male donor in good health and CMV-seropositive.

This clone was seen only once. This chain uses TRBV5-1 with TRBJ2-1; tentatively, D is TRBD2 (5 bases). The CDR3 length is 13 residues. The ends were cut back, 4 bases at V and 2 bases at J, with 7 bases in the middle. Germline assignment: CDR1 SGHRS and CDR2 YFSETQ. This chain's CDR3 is CASSTGTYNEQFF. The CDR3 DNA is TGCGCCAGCAGCACCGGGACCTACAATGAGCAGTTCTTC.

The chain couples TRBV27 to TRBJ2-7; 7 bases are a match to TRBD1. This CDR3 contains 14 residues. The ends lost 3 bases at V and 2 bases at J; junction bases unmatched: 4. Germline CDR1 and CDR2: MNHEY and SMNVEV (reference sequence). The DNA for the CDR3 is TGTGCCAGCAGTTTCTCACAGGGGCCCTACGAGCAGTACTTC. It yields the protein CASSFSQGPYEQYF.

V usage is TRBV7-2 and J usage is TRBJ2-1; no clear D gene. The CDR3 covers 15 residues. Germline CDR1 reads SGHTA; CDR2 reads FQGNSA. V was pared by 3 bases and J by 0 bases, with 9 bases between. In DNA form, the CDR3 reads TGTGCCAGCAGCTTCGACTGGAGCTCCTACAATGAGCAGTTCTTC. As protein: CASSFDWSSYNEQFF.

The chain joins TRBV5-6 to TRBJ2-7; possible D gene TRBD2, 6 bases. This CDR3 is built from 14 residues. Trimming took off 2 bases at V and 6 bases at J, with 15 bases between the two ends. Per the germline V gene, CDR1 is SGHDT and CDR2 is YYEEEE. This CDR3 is CASSFTRLDGEQYF. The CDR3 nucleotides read TGTGCCAGCAGCTTTACCCGACTAGATGGCGAGCAGTACTTC. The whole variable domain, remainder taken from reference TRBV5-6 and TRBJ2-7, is DAGVTQSPTHLIKTRGQQVTLRCSPKSGHDTVSWYQQALGQGPQFIFQYYEEEERQRGNFPDRFSGHQFPNYSSELNVNALLLGDSALYLCASSFTRLDGEQYFGPGTRLTVT.

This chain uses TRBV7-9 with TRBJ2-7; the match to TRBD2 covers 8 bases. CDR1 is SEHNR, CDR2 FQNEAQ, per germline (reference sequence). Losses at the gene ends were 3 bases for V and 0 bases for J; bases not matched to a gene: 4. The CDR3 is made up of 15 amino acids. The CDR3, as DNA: TGTGCCAGCAGCTTTCCGGGACTAGGCTCCTACGAGCAGTACTTC. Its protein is CASSFPGLGSYEQYF.

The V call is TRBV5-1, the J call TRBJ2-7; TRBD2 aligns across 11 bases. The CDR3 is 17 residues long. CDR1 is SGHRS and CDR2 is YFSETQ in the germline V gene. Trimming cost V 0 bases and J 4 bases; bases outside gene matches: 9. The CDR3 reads CASSLAATSGKKYEQYF. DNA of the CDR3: TGCGCCAGCAGCTTGGCCGCGACTAGCGGGAAGAAGTACGAGCAGTACTTC.

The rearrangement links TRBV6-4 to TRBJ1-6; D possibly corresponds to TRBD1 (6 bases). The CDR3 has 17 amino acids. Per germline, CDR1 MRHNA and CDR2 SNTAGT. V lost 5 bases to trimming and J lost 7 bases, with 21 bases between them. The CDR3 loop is CASSRLPLYRENSPLHF. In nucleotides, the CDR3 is TGTGCCAGCAGTCGCCTCCCTCTCTACAGGGAGAATTCACCCCTCCACTTT.

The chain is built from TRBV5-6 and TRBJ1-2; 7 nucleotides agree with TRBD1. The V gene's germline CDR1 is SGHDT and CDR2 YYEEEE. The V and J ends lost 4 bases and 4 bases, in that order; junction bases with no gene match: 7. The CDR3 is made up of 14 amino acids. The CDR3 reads CASSGAGTVYGYTF. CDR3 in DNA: TGTGCCAGCAGCGGGGCCGGGACAGTCTATGGCTACACCTTC.

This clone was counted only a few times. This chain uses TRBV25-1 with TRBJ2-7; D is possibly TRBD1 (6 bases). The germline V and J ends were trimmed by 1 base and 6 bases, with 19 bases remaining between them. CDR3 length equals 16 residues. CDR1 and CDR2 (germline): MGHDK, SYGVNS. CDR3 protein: CASSESAGVHSGEQYF. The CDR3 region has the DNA TGTGCCAGCAGTGAATCTGCAGGGGTGCACTCCGGCGAGCAGTACTTC.

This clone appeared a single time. The CDR3 reads CASSLGQGVWYEQYF. The CDR3 coding sequence is TGCGCCAGCAGCCTAGGACAGGGGGTATGGTACGAGCAGTACTTC. The V gene is TRBV5-1, the J gene TRBJ2-5; TRBD1 matches at 10 bases. The J call may be wrong; the DNA end is better matched by TRBJ2-7. The CDR3 is made up of 15 amino acids. CDR1 is SGHRS, CDR2 YFSETQ, per germline.

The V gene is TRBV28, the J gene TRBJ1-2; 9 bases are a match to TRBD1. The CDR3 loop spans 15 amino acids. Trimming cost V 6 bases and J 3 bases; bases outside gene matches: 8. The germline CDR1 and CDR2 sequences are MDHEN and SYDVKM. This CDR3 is CASSLGTGKYYGYTF. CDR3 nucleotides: TGTGCCAGCAGCTTGGGGACAGGGAAGTACTATGGCTACACCTTC.

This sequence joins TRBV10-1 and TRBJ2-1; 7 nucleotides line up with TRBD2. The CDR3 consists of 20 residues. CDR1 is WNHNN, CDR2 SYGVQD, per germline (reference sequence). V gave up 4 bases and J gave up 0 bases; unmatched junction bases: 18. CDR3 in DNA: TGCGCCAGCAGTGGCCCTCCGGGACTAAAGTCCTCGGGCTCCTACAATGAGCAGTTCTTC. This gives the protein CASSGPPGLKSSGSYNEQFF.

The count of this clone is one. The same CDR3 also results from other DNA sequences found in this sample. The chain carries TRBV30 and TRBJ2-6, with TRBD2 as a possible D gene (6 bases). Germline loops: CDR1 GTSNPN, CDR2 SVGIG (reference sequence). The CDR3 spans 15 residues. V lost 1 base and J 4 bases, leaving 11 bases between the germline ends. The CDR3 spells CAWSAGGSGANVLTF. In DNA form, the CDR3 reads TGTGCCTGGAGTGCCGGGGGATCCGGGGCCAACGTCCTGACTTTC. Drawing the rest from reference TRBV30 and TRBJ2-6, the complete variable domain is SQTIHQWPATLVQPVGSPLSLECTVEGTSNPNLYWYRQAAGRGLQLLFYSVGIGQISSEVPQNLSASRPQDRQFILSSKKLLLSDSGFYLCAWSAGGSGANVLTFGAGSRLTVL.

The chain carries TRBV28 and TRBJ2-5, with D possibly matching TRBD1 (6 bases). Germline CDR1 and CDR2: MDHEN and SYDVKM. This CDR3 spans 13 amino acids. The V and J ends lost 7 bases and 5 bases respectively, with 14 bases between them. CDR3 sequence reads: CASTKQGWETQYF. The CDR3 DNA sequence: TGTGCCAGCACTAAACAGGGCTGGGAGACCCAGTACTTC.

CDR3 DNA: TGTGCCAGCAGCTCCACCTCAGGGGCGGGAAACACCATATATTTT. Translation: CASSSTSGAGNTIYF. The chain has TRBV11-3 and TRBJ1-3; TRBD1 might be the D (6 bases). With 4 bases removed from V and 4 bases from J, the gap between germline ends came to 14 bases. The CDR3 has 15 residues. In germline, CDR1 is SGHNT, CDR2 YENEEA.

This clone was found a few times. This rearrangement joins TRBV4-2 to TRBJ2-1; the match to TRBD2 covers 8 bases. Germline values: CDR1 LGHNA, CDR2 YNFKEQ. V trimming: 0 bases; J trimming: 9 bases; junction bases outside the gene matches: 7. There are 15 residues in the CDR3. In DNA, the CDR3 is TGTGCCAGCAGCCAAGAAGCGGGAGCGTCGGGTGAGCAGTTCTTC. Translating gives CASSQEAGASGEQFF.

The CDR3 DNA reads TGTGCCAGCAGGCCGGGACTAGCGGGACCCTACGAGCAGTACTTC. Residues: CASRPGLAGPYEQYF. The chain combines TRBV6-5 with TRBJ2-7; the match to TRBD2 covers 13 bases. CDR1 MNHEY and CDR2 SVGAGI come from the germline V gene. V shed 6 bases, J shed 2 bases, and the junction held 4 bases outside the gene matches. The CDR3 contains 15 residues.

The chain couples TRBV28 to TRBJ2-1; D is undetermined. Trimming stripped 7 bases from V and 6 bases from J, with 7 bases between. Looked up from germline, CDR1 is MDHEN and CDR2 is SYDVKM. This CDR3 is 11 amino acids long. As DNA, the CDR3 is TGTGCCAGCATTAGCCTCAATGAGCAGTTCTTC. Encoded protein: CASISLNEQFF.

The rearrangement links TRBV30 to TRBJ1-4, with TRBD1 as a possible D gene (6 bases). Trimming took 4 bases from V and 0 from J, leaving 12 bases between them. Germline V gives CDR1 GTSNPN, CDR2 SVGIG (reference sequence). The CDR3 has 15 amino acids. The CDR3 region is CAWIKRTATNEKLFF. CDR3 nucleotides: TGTGCCTGGATAAAGCGGACAGCAACTAATGAAAAACTGTTTTTT.

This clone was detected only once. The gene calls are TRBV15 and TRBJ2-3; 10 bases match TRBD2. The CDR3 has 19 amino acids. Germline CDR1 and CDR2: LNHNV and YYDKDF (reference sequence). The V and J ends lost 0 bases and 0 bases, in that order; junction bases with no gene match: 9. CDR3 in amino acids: CATSRDPLRTSGSTDTQYF. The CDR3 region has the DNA TGTGCCACCAGCAGAGATCCTCTGAGGACTAGCGGCAGCACAGATACGCAGTATTTT. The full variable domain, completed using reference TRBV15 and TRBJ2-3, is DAMVIQNPRYQVTQFGKPVTLSCSQTLNHNVMYWYQQKSSQAPKLLFHYYDKDFNNEADTPDNFQSRRPNTSFCFLDIRSPGLGDTAMYLCATSRDPLRTSGSTDTQYFGPGTRLTVL.

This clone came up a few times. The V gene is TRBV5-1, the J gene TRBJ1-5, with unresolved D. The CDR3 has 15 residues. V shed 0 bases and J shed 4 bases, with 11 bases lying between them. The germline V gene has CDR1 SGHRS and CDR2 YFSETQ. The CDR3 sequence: CASSLGEGGNQPQHF. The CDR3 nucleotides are TGCGCCAGCAGCTTGGGAGAGGGAGGTAATCAGCCCCAGCATTTT.

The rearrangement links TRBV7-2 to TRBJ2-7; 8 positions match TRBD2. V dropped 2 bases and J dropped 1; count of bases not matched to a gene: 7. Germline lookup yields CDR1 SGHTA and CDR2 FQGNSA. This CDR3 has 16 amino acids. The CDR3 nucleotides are TGTGCCAGCAGCTTATCGGTAGCGGGACCTTCCTACGAGCAGTACTTC. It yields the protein CASSLSVAGPSYEQYF.

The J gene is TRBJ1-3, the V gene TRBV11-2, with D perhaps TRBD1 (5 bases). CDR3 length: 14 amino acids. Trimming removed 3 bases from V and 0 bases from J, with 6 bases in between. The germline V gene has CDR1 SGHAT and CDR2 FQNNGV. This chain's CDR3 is CASSFDSSGNTIYF. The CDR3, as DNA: TGTGCCAGCAGCTTCGACAGCTCTGGAAACACCATATATTTT.

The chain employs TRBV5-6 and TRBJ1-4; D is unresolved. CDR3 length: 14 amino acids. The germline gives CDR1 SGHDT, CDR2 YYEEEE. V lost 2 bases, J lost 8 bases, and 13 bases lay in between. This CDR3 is CASSLTSGKEKLFF. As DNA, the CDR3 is TGTGCCAGCAGCTTAACCAGCGGGAAGGAAAAACTGTTTTTT.

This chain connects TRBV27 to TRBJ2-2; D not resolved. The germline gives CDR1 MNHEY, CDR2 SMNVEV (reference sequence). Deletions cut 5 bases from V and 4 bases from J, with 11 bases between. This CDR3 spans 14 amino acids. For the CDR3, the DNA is TGTGCCAGCAGTCATAATCCGGGCACCGGGGAGCTGTTTTTT. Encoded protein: CASSHNPGTGELFF.

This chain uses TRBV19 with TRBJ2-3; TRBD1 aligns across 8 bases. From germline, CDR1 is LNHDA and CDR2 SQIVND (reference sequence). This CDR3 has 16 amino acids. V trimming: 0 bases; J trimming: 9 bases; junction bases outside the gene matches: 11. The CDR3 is CASSIEPAPQGATQYF. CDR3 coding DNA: TGTGCCAGTAGTATAGAGCCGGCCCCTCAGGGGGCAACGCAGTATTTT. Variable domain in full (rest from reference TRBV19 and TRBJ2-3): DGGITQSPKYLFRKEGQNVTLSCEQNLNHDAMYWYRQDPGQGLRLIYYSQIVNDFQKGDIAEGYSVSREKKESFPLTVTSAQKNPTAFYLCASSIEPAPQGATQYFGPGTRLTVL.

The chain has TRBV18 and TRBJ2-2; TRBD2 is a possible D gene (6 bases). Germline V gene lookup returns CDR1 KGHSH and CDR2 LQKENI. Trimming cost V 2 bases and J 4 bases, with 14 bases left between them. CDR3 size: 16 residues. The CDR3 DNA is TGTGCCAGCTCACCAAGGAGGGCCCTTTCCACCGGGGAGCTGTTTTTT. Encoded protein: CASSPRRALSTGELFF.

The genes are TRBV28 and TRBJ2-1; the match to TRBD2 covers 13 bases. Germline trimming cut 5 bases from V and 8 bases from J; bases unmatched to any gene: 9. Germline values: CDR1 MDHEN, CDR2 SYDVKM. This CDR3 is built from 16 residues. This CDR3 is CASSLTTSGRSHEQFF. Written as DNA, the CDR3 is TGTGCCAGCAGTCTCACGACTAGCGGGAGGAGTCATGAGCAGTTCTTC.

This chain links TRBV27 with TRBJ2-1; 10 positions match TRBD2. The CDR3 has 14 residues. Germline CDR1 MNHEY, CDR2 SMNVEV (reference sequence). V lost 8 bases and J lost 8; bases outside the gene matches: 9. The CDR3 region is CASGTSGIRDEQFF. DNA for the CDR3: TGTGCCAGCGGAACTAGCGGGATCAGGGATGAGCAGTTCTTC.

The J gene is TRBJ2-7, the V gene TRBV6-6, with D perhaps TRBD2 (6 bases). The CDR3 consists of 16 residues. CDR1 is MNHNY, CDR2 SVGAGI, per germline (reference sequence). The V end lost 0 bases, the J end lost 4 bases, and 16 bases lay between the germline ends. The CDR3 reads CASSYSALKGGYEQYF. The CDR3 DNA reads TGTGCCAGCAGTTACTCGGCTCTTAAGGGAGGTTACGAGCAGTACTTC.